The T cell receptor (beta chain) described here comes from a study of CD8 T cells in ankylosing spondylitis. Whole-study results and caveats: Disease-linked clones were reportedly significantly enriched in matched ankylosing spondylitis synovial fluid. Blood of patients with ankylosing spondylitis appeared to be characterized by a TCR beta motif of eight highly homologous variants.

This clonotype was observed a few times. The antigen remains undetermined. Library preparation for TCR beta used quantitative 5'-RACE with molecular barcodes. MiXCR, run by TCRdb on the 5' RACE reads, gives a single entry per CDR3 protein. The sample includes 150,000 to 200,000 distinct CDR3 sequences, about a sixth of them seen just once. Sequenced material: blood, either unsorted or a sorted T cell fraction (not recorded which). The source is a male donor with ankylosing spondylitis or in good health (not recorded which).

This chain's CDR3 is CATSQDRRTLYRGYTF. Here the CDR3 DNA reads TGTGCCACCAGCCAGGACAGGAGAACGCTGTATCGGGGCTACACCTTC. This chain connects TRBV27 to TRBJ1-2, with 7 bases that match TRBD1. This CDR3 is built from 16 residues. J was trimmed by 8 bases and V by 10 bases; bases with no gene match: 22. Germline assignment: CDR1 MNHEY and CDR2 SMNVEV (reference sequence).